These 7 T cell receptor beta chains originate from one sample sequenced in a study of cytomegalovirus exposure and HLA in healthy donors. PCR amplification relied on 60 Vbeta primers (plus 13 Jbeta primers). Libraries were prepared by immunoSEQ multiplex PCR; TCRdb keeps only in-frame clonotypes and omits some of them. The table includes over 150,000 clones, almost 85% detected once. The sequenced sample consisted of PBMCs. The receptors derive from a boy aged 2 to 10 in good health and CMV-seronegative.

The V and J genes are TRBV30 and TRBJ2-5, with D maybe TRBD1 (5 bases). The J call is uncertain, as TRBJ2-7 better fits the DNA end. The CDR3 covers 14 residues. CDR1 and CDR2 from the germline V gene are GTSNPN and SVGIG (reference sequence). CDR3 DNA sequence: TGTGCCTGGAGTGTCAGGGTGACATCCTACGAGCAGTACTTC. Protein sequence: CAWSVRVTSYEQYF.

The chain combines TRBV19 with TRBJ2-1; 11 positions agree with TRBD2. In germline, CDR1 is LNHDA, CDR2 SQIVND (reference sequence). The trim removed 7 bases at V and 5 bases at J, leaving 10 bases unmatched. This CDR3 contains 16 residues. CDR3 DNA sequence: TGTGCCAGTATCTCCCCGGGACTAGCGGAGCACAATGAGCAGTTCTTC. Translation: CASISPGLAEHNEQFF.

The CDR3: CASSGIDRVANEKLFF. In nucleotides, the CDR3 is TGTGCCAGCAGTGGGATAGACAGGGTAGCTAATGAAAAACTGTTTTTT. The chain links TRBV28 to TRBJ1-4; 7 bases are shared with TRBD1. Losses at the gene ends were 5 bases for V and 3 bases for J; bases not matched to a gene: 9. The CDR3 runs to 16 residues. CDR1 and CDR2 (germline): MDHEN, SYDVKM.

The chain recombines TRBV28 with TRBJ1-2, with no clear D. The CDR3 totals 13 residues. Germline CDR1 is MDHEN and CDR2 is SYDVKM. Deletions cut 2 bases from V and 0 bases from J, with 4 bases between. DNA of the CDR3: TGTGCCAGCAGTTTACCAGCTAACTATGGCTACACCTTC. Translated, it gives CASSLPANYGYTF.

This clone was seen more than once but under ten times. The chain is built from TRBV7-8 and TRBJ1-1; D is ambiguous. Looked up from germline, CDR1 is SGHVS and CDR2 is FQNEAQ. The CDR3 contains 13 residues. The V end was cut by 4 bases, the J end by 7 bases, with 13 bases between. CDR3 residues: CASSWAMGSEAFF. CDR3 nucleotides: TGTGCCAGCAGCTGGGCTATGGGCAGTGAAGCTTTCTTT. Combining the CDR3 with reference TRBV7-8 and TRBJ1-1 gives the whole variable domain GAGVSQSPRYKVAKRGQDVALRCDPISGHVSLFWYQQALGQGPEFLTYFQNEAQLDKSGLPSDRFFAERPEGSVSTLKIQRTQQEDSAVYLCASSWAMGSEAFFGQGTRLTVV.

This chain joins TRBV28 and TRBJ1-2; 7 bases agree with TRBD1. CDR3 length equals 17 residues. Germline CDR1 reads MDHEN; CDR2 reads SYDVKM. The V gene end was trimmed by 10 bases and the J gene end by 0 bases; junction bases not matched to a gene: 17. CDR3 nucleotide sequence: TGTGCCACCGAACTCCTGAGGGGGCGCAGGGCTAACTATGGCTACACCTTC. Protein product: CATELLRGRRANYGYTF.

The genes are TRBV4-2 and TRBJ2-1; TRBD2 aligns across 11 bases. This CDR3 comprises 17 residues. The V gene's germline CDR1 is LGHNA and CDR2 YNFKEQ. Trimming cost V 2 bases and J 3 bases; bases outside gene matches: 6. The CDR3 nucleotides are TGTGCCAGCAGCCAACTCTTTAGCGGGAGGGACTACAATGAGCAGTTCTTC. Translating it yields CASSQLFSGRDYNEQFF.